This T cell receptor (beta chain) came from a study of T-cell memory formation after mild COVID-19. Notes on the study in general: Balance between CD4 and CD8 was seen in clones contracting day 15 to 85, and a CD4+ lean was seen in later expanders. The CD4+ clones that contracted clustered mainly within CM and EM, and the CD8+ clones concentrated in EMRA.

Regarding this clonotype: What it recognizes is unknown.

TCRdb called the 5' RACE reads again in MiXCR, with one record for every CDR3 protein. Here the sample spans roughly 400,000 distinct CDR3 sequences, approximately 24% being singletons. This sequence was found in an adult woman who had mild COVID-19 (a few samples of this study predate the infection). Cell type and time point are not known. Sequenced material: PBMCs or a T cell subset sorted from them (not recorded which).

The CDR3 reads CASGGSATDTQYF. The CDR3 coding sequence is TGTGCTAGTGGCGGGAGTGCCACAGATACGCAGTATTTT. The J gene is TRBJ2-3, the V gene TRBV12-5, with D possibly matching TRBD2 (6 bases). The CDR3 length is 13 residues. Germline V gives CDR1 LGHNT, CDR2 FRNRAP. With 6 bases removed from V and 2 bases from J, the gap between germline ends came to 9 bases.